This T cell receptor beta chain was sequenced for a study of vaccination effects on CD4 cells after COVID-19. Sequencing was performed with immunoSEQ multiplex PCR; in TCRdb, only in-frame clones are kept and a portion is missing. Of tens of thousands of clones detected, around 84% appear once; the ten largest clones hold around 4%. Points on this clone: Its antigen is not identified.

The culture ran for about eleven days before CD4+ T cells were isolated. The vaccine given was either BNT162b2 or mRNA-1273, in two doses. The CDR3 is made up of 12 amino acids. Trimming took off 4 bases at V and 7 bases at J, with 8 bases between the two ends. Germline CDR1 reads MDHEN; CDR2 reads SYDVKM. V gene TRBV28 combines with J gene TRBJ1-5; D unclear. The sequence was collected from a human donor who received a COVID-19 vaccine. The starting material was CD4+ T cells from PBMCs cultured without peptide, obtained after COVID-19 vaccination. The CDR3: CASSWLGQPQHF. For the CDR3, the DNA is TGTGCCAGCAGTTGGTTAGGCCAGCCCCAGCATTTT.